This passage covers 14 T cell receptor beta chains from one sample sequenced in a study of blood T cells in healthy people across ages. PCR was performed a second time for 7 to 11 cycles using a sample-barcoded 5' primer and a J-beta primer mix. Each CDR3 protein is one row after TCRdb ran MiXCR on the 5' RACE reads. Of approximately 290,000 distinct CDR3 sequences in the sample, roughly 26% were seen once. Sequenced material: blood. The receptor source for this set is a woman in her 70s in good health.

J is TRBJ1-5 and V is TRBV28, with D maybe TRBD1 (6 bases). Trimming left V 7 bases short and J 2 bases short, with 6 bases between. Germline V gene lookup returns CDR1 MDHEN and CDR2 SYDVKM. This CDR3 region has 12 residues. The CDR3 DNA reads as TGTGCCAGCAAGGGGGGCAATCAGCCCCAGCATTTT. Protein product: CASKGGNQPQHF.

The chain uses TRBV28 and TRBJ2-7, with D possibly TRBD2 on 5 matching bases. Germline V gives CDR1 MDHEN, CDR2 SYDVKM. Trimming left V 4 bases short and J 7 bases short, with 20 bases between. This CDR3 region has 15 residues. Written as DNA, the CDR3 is TGTGCCAGCAGTTCCGCGACTCAGCGGTCTTTAGAGCAGTACTTC. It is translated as CASSSATQRSLEQYF.

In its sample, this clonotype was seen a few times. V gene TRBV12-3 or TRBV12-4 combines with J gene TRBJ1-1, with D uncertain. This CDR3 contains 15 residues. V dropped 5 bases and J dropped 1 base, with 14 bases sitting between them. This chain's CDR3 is CASSRDGRANTEAFF. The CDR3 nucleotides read TGTGCCAGCAGTAGGGATGGACGGGCGAACACTGAAGCTTTCTTT.

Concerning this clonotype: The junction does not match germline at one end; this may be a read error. The chain's CDR3 is CASSLREGEQPQHF. CDR3 sequence (DNA): TGCGCCAGTAGCCTCAGGGAAGGCGAACAGCCCCAGCATTTT. V usage is TRBV4-1 and J usage is TRBJ1-5; possible D gene TRBD1, 5 bases. Per germline, CDR1 MGHRA and CDR2 YSYEKL. The CDR3 is 14 amino acids.

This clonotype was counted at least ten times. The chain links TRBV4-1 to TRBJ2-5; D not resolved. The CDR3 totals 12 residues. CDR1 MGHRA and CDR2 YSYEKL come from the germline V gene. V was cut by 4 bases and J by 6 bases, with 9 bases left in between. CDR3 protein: CASSPQGKTQYF. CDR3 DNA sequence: TGCGCCAGCAGCCCGCAAGGGAAGACCCAGTACTTC.

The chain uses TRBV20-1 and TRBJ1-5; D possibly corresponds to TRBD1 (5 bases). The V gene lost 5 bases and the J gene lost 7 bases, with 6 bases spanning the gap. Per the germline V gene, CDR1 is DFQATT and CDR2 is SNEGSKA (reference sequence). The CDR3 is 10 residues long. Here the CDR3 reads CSADRQPQHF. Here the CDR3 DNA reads TGCAGTGCTGACAGACAGCCCCAGCATTTT.

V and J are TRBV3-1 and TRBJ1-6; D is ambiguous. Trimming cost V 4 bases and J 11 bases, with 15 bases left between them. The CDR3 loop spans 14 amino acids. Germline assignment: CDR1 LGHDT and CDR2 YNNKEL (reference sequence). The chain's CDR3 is CASSPQNAGTPLHF. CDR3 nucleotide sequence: TGTGCCAGCAGCCCTCAAAACGCGGGAACACCCCTCCACTTT.

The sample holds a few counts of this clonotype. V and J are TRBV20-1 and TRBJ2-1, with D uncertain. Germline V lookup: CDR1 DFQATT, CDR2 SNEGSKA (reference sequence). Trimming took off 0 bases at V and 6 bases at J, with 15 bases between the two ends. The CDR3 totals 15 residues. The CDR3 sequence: CSARDLAGLGNEQFF. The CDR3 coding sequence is TGCAGTGCTAGAGATTTAGCCGGGTTGGGCAATGAGCAGTTCTTC.

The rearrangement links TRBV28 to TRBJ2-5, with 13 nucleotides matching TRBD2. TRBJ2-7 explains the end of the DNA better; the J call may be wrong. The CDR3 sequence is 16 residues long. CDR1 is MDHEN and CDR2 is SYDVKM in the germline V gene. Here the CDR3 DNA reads TGTGCCAGCAGTTTAATCGGGACTAGCGGGATCCACGAGCAGTACTTC. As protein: CASSLIGTSGIHEQYF.

The DNA for the CDR3 is TGTGCCAGCACCACTGGAGTGGGCAATCAGCCCCAGCATTTT. It encodes CASTTGVGNQPQHF. The gene calls are TRBV7-9 and TRBJ1-5; D not certain. Trimming took 7 bases from V and 2 from J, leaving 12 bases between them. Germline CDR1 and CDR2: SEHNR and FQNEAQ (reference sequence). This CDR3 is built from 14 residues. Based on the CDR3 plus reference TRBV7-9 and TRBJ1-5, the full variable domain is DTGVSQNPRHKITKRGQNVTFRCDPISEHNRLYWYRQTLGQGPEFLTYFQNEAQLEKSRLLSDRFSAERPKGSFSTLEIQRTEQGDSAMYLCASTTGVGNQPQHFGDGTRLSIL.

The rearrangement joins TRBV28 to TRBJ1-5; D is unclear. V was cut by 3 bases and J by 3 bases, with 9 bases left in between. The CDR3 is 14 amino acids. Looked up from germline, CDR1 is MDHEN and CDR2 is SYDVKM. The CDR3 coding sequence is TGTGCCAGCAGTTTTCTCACATACAATCAGCCCCAGCATTTT. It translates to CASSFLTYNQPQHF.

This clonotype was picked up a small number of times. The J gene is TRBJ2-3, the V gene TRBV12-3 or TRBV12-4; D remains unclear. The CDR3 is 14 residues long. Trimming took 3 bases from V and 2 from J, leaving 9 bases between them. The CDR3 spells CASSFRRNTDTQYF. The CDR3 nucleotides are TGTGCCAGCAGTTTTCGCAGGAACACAGATACGCAGTATTTT.

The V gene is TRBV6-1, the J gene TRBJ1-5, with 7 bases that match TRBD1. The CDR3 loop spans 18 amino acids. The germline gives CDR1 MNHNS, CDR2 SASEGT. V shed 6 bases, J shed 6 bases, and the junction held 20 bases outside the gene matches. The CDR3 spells CASSAPSGQRGGSQPQHF. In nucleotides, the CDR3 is TGTGCCAGCAGCGCCCCGTCGGGACAGCGGGGGGGTAGTCAGCCCCAGCATTTT.

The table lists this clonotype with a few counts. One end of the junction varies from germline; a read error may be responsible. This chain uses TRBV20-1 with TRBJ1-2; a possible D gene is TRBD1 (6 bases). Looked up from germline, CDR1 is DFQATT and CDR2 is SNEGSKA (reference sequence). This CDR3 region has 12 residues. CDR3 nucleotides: TGCAGTGCGGAGGCAGTGTCAGGGGAGGAGTGGTTC. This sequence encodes CSAEAVSGEEWF.